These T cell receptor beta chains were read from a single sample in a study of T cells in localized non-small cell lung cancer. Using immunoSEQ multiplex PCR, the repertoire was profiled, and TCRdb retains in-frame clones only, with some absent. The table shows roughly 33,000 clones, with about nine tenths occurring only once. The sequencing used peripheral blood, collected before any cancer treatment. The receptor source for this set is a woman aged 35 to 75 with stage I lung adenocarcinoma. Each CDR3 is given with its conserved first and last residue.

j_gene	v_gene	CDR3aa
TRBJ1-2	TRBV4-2	CASSHGQRYGYTF
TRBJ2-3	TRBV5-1	CASSTGTVTDTQYF
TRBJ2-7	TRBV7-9	CASSPNAGAYEQYF
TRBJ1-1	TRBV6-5	CASRPGQYTEAFF
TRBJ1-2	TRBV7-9	CASGGSGYTF
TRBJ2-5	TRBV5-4	CASSPPEGAQETQYF
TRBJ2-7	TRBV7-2	CASSRGHPGYEQYF
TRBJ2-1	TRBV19	CASRTAGQVAPLLQDEQFF
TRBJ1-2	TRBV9	CASSATGTGASRYGYTF
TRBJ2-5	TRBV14	CASSQRRVDRVESWQETQYF
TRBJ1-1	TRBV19	CASTSVWGSGTEAFF
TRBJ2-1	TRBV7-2	CASSGGRGSYNEQFF
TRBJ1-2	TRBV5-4	CAGREGQGNYGYTF
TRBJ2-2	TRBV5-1	CASSLNGDTGELFF
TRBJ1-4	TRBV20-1	CSGELNEKLFF
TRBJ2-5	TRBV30	CAWSVPDRTKETQYF
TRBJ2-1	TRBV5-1	CASSLNGGGFNEQFF
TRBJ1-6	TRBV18	CASSGPGGSNNSPLHF